This TCR beta chain was sequenced in a study of identical twins. Deletions cut 3 bases from V and 4 bases from J, with 28 bases between. The germline gives CDR1 DFQATT, CDR2 SNEGSKA (reference sequence). The CDR3 length is 18 residues. A few counts support this clonotype. Its specificity is unknown. Overall study results and limits: The study reached conclusions through statistical analysis that was cross-sectional, not following the same donors.

Using its own MiXCR run on the 5' RACE reads, TCRdb lists one record per CDR3 protein. The data contain roughly 480,000 distinct CDR3 sequences, roughly a quarter of them seen just once; the ten biggest clones take up around 3%. Separately, the same data were catalogued under a study of T cells expressing NK-cell markers. Per that paper: In a group of about six donors, dominant NKG2C+ clonotypes represented roughly 1.0-7.0% of CD8+ T cells. HCMV specificity of expanded NKG2C+ T cell clones remained unclear.

V and J are TRBV20-1 and TRBJ2-7, with D perhaps matching TRBD1 or TRBD2 (5 bases each). This receptor was obtained from a woman in her late teens or twenties in good health. Sequenced: CD4+ T cells sorted from blood. The CDR3 DNA reads as TGCAGTGCTAGCGTGCGGATCTTTGGGGGTCCCTCCTTATACGAGCAGTACTTC. Residues: CSASVRIFGGPSLYEQYF.